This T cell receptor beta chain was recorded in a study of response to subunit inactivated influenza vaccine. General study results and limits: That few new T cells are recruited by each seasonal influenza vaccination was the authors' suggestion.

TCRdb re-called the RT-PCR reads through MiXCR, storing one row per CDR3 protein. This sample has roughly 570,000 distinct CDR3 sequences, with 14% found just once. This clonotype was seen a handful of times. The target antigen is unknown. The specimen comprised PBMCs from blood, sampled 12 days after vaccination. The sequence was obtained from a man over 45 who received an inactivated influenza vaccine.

Here the CDR3 reads CSASGMAGVRYTQYF. The CDR3 bases are TGCAGTGCTAGTGGAATGGCAGGAGTAAGATATACGCAGTATTTT. The J gene is TRBJ2-3, the V gene TRBV20-1, with unresolved D. Germline V gene data show CDR1 as DFQATT and CDR2 as SNEGSKA (reference sequence). The V and J ends lost 3 bases and 7 bases respectively, with 20 bases between them. CDR3 size: 15 residues.